This T cell receptor (beta chain) was sequenced during a study of shared clonotypes between healthy human individuals. Whole-study context: The study used three CD4 naive, three CD4 memory, two CD8 naive and one CD8 memory plate per donor.

The assay was immunoSEQ multiplex PCR, and TCRdb's table has in-frame clones only and misses some. Of 2 million to 2.5 million clones in the sample, about 93% were seen once. Naive CD8 cells lacked CD45RO and underwent positive selection for CCR7, leaving out terminally differentiated effector memory CD45RA+ cells. Donors included only healthy HIV-negative adults lacking recent acute infections or vaccinations. For this clone: As yet, its antigen is unknown.

Study results and caveats: Generation probabilities of non-shared clonotypes were lower (relative to those shared by all four donors).

Material: naive CD8+ T cells from PBMCs. The sequence was collected from a man aged 18 to 35 in good health. Some clones in this sample may be carry-over from other donors' samples.

CDR3 sequence reads: CASSSVDNTGELFF. The CDR3 DNA reads TGTGCCAGCAGCTCCGTGGACAACACCGGGGAGCTGTTTTTT. The chain uses TRBV6-5 and TRBJ2-2, with no clear D. CDR3 length equals 14 residues. CDR1 is MNHEY and CDR2 is SVGAGI in the germline V gene. Trimming removed 6 bases from V and 2 bases from J, with 10 bases in between.